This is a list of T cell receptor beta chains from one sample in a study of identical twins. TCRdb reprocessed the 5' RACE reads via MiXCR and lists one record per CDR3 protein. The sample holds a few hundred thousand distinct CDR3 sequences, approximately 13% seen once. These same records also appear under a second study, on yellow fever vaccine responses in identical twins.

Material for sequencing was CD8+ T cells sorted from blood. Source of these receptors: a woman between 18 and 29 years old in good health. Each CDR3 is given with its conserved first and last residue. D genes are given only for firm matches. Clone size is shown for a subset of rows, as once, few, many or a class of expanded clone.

cdr3_nt: TGCACCGCGGTTGAGGGCCTCACAGATACGCAGTATTTT
cdr3_aa: CTAVEGLTDTQYF
v_call: TRBV20-1
j_call: TRBJ2-3
d_call: -
clone_size: -

cdr3_nt: TGCAGTGCTAGAGACTACGGGACTAGCGGAACCTACGAGCAGTACTTC
cdr3_aa: CSARDYGTSGTYEQYF
v_call: TRBV20-1
j_call: TRBJ2-7
d_call: TRBD2
clone_size: few

cdr3_nt: TGTGCCAGCAGCGTATCATCCCTCCCGGGCACCGGGGAGCTGTTTTTT
cdr3_aa: CASSVSSLPGTGELFF
v_call: TRBV9
j_call: TRBJ2-2
d_call: -
clone_size: -

cdr3_nt: TGTGCCAGCACCTCGGGCCTGACAGGGGTCTACGAGCAGTACTTC
cdr3_aa: CASTSGLTGVYEQYF
v_call: TRBV28
j_call: TRBJ2-7
d_call: TRBD1
clone_size: few

cdr3_nt: TGTGCCAGCAGCTACCCGAAGGGACTCCCAGGCCACTCTTGGGCCAACGTCCTGACTTTC
cdr3_aa: CASSYPKGLPGHSWANVLTF
v_call: TRBV5-4
j_call: TRBJ2-6
d_call: -
clone_size: -

cdr3_nt: TGTGCCAGCAGCTTAGCGCCGGAGACCGGGGAGCTGTTTTTT
cdr3_aa: CASSLAPETGELFF
v_call: TRBV7-7
j_call: TRBJ2-2
d_call: -
clone_size: -

cdr3_nt: TGTGCCAGCAGCTTATTAGGACCGAACACAGATACGCAGTATTTT
cdr3_aa: CASSLLGPNTDTQYF
v_call: TRBV7-8
j_call: TRBJ2-3
d_call: -
clone_size: -

cdr3_nt: TGTGCCGGCAGACCCCTCCAAACCTACGAGCAGTACTTC
cdr3_aa: CAGRPLQTYEQYF
v_call: TRBV2
j_call: TRBJ2-7
d_call: -
clone_size: -

cdr3_nt: TGTGCCAGCAGACCCGGGCTTGACACCGGGGAGCTGTTTTTT
cdr3_aa: CASRPGLDTGELFF
v_call: TRBV28
j_call: TRBJ2-2
d_call: -
clone_size: few

cdr3_nt: TGTGCCATCACAAAATCTCCTAGCGGGAGGGCCCAGGATACGCAGTATTTT
cdr3_aa: CAITKSPSGRAQDTQYF
v_call: TRBV10-3
j_call: TRBJ2-3
d_call: TRBD2
clone_size: -

cdr3_nt: TGTGCCAGCACCCGGGCCGCCATTGGGGATACGCAGTATTTT
cdr3_aa: CASTRAAIGDTQYF
v_call: TRBV12-3/TRBV12-4
j_call: TRBJ2-3
d_call: -
clone_size: few

cdr3_nt: TGTGCCAGCAGTTTACCTCCAGGGGCGGACACCGGGGAGCTGTTTTTT
cdr3_aa: CASSLPPGADTGELFF
v_call: TRBV12-3/TRBV12-4
j_call: TRBJ2-2
d_call: -
clone_size: -

cdr3_nt: TGTGCCAGCAGCTCGTGGGACAGGGGGGAGGAGCAGTTCTTC
cdr3_aa: CASSSWDRGEEQFF
v_call: TRBV13
j_call: TRBJ2-1
d_call: TRBD1
clone_size: -

cdr3_nt: TGTGCCAGCAGTTTAGTGCTTCCAGATACGCAGTATTTT
cdr3_aa: CASSLVLPDTQYF
v_call: TRBV27
j_call: TRBJ2-3
d_call: -
clone_size: few

cdr3_nt: TGTGCCAGCAGTTCAGGGGGCAGCAATCAGCCCCAGCATTTT
cdr3_aa: CASSSGGSNQPQHF
v_call: TRBV12-3/TRBV12-4
j_call: TRBJ1-5
d_call: TRBD1
clone_size: few

cdr3_nt: TGTGCCAGCACCGTGGGACTAGGCTACGATGAGCAGTTCTTC
cdr3_aa: CASTVGLGYDEQFF
v_call: TRBV12-3/TRBV12-4
j_call: TRBJ2-1
d_call: TRBD2
clone_size: -

cdr3_nt: TGTGCCAGCAGCCAATATCTGGGGAGGACTAGCTCCTACAATGAGCAGTTCTTC
cdr3_aa: CASSQYLGRTSSYNEQFF
v_call: TRBV4-2
j_call: TRBJ2-1
d_call: TRBD2
clone_size: -

cdr3_nt: TGTGCCAGCAGTTTATCGACGGGAGGCACAGATACGCAGTATTTT
cdr3_aa: CASSLSTGGTDTQYF
v_call: TRBV27
j_call: TRBJ2-3
d_call: -
clone_size: -

cdr3_nt: TGTGCCAGCAGTACCCCCGGGACAGGGGTTTTAGATACGCAGTATTTT
cdr3_aa: CASSTPGTGVLDTQYF
v_call: TRBV12-3/TRBV12-4
j_call: TRBJ2-3
d_call: TRBD1
clone_size: -

cdr3_nt: TGCGCCAGCAGCCCGGACATCTTTTCCTACAATGAGCAGTTCTTC
cdr3_aa: CASSPDIFSYNEQFF
v_call: TRBV5-1
j_call: TRBJ2-1
d_call: -
clone_size: -

cdr3_nt: TGTGCCATCAGTGAAAGGGACAGGGTACATGGCTACACCTTC
cdr3_aa: CAISERDRVHGYTF
v_call: TRBV10-3
j_call: TRBJ1-2
d_call: TRBD1
clone_size: few

cdr3_nt: TGTGCCAGCAGAGGAGCCCCTCTGTCGGATACGCAGTATTTT
cdr3_aa: CASRGAPLSDTQYF
v_call: TRBV2
j_call: TRBJ2-3
d_call: -
clone_size: -

cdr3_nt: TGTGCCAGCGGTTACGACAGGGAAAACTATGGCTACACCTTC
cdr3_aa: CASGYDRENYGYTF
v_call: TRBV6-5
j_call: TRBJ1-2
d_call: TRBD1
clone_size: -

cdr3_nt: TGTGCCAGCAGCCCTAGTAGTGGAACGCAATACAATGAGCAGTTCTTC
cdr3_aa: CASSPSSGTQYNEQFF
v_call: TRBV7-6
j_call: TRBJ2-1
d_call: -
clone_size: few

cdr3_nt: TGTGCCAGCAGCTTATTCCGAGCGGGATCTCGTTACAGCTCCTACAATGAGCAGTTCTTC
cdr3_aa: CASSLFRAGSRYSSYNEQFF
v_call: TRBV11-1
j_call: TRBJ2-1
d_call: TRBD2
clone_size: few

cdr3_nt: TGTGCCAGCAGTTACCGGGACTCCAGCTCTGGGGCCAACGTCCTGACTTTC
cdr3_aa: CASSYRDSSSGANVLTF
v_call: TRBV6-5
j_call: TRBJ2-6
d_call: -
clone_size: many

cdr3_nt: TGCGCCAGCAGCCAAGGGTGGGCCTACGAGCAGTACTTC
cdr3_aa: CASSQGWAYEQYF
v_call: TRBV4-1
j_call: TRBJ2-7
d_call: -
clone_size: -

cdr3_nt: TGTGCCAGCAGCCACGGCGCAGAGGGCCGGGGAGATACGCAGTATTTT
cdr3_aa: CASSHGAEGRGDTQYF
v_call: TRBV11-2
j_call: TRBJ2-3
d_call: -
clone_size: few

cdr3_nt: TGTGCCAGCAGCTTAGAACGCTACAATGAGCAGTTCTTC
cdr3_aa: CASSLERYNEQFF
v_call: TRBV7-7
j_call: TRBJ2-1
d_call: -
clone_size: few

cdr3_nt: TGTGCCAGCAGTTACTCGGCGGGGGAAGAGACCCAGTACTTC
cdr3_aa: CASSYSAGEETQYF
v_call: TRBV6-5
j_call: TRBJ2-5
d_call: TRBD2
clone_size: few

cdr3_nt: TGTGCCAGCAGTTTCGTTGACAGAGTGAACACCGGGGAGCTGTTTTTT
cdr3_aa: CASSFVDRVNTGELFF
v_call: TRBV6-5
j_call: TRBJ2-2
d_call: -
clone_size: few

cdr3_nt: TGTGCCAGCAGCCCCATACTTCAGGTAGCACAAGAGACCCAGTACTTC
cdr3_aa: CASSPILQVAQETQYF
v_call: TRBV7-9
j_call: TRBJ2-5
d_call: -
clone_size: few

cdr3_nt: TGCGCCAGCAGCCTCCGGACAGGGAGGGTCTTCGGCTACACCTTC
cdr3_aa: CASSLRTGRVFGYTF
v_call: TRBV5-1
j_call: TRBJ1-2
d_call: TRBD1
clone_size: few

cdr3_nt: TGTGCCAGCACTCCCAGCGGGGGGGCGGGTGAAAAACTGTTTTTT
cdr3_aa: CASTPSGGAGEKLFF
v_call: TRBV9
j_call: TRBJ1-4
d_call: -
clone_size: few

cdr3_nt: TGTGCCAGCAGTTTAGTATCCGGCGGGGGGGCTAATGCTGAGCAGTTCTTC
cdr3_aa: CASSLVSGGGANAEQFF
v_call: TRBV12-3/TRBV12-4
j_call: TRBJ2-1
d_call: TRBD2
clone_size: -

cdr3_nt: TGCAGTGCTAGAGATATCGGGGGCTGGGAGCAGTACTTC
cdr3_aa: CSARDIGGWEQYF
v_call: TRBV20-1
j_call: TRBJ2-7
d_call: -
clone_size: -

cdr3_nt: TGTGCCAGCAGTTTATCCTCCCCGGATAGCGGTCCCCAAGAGACCCAGTACTTC
cdr3_aa: CASSLSSPDSGPQETQYF
v_call: TRBV27
j_call: TRBJ2-5
d_call: -
clone_size: once

cdr3_nt: TGTGCCAGCAGTTTAGGTGAGCAGTTCTTC
cdr3_aa: CASSLGEQFF
v_call: TRBV28
j_call: TRBJ2-1
d_call: -
clone_size: many

cdr3_nt: TGTGCCAGCATGTGGGCGGGAGGTTACAATGAGCAGTTCTTC
cdr3_aa: CASMWAGGYNEQFF
v_call: TRBV6-1
j_call: TRBJ2-1
d_call: TRBD2
clone_size: -

cdr3_nt: TGCAGTGCCCCCAGGCAGCGGGAATACAATGAGCAGTTCTTC
cdr3_aa: CSAPRQREYNEQFF
v_call: TRBV20-1
j_call: TRBJ2-1
d_call: TRBD2
clone_size: many

cdr3_nt: TGTGCCAGCAGCTATCCCGGGAGCAATCAGCCCCAGCATTTT
cdr3_aa: CASSYPGSNQPQHF
v_call: TRBV7-9
j_call: TRBJ1-5
d_call: -
clone_size: many

cdr3_nt: TGTGCCAGCAGCCCCCGGACTAGCGGGAGATATGAGCAGTTCTTC
cdr3_aa: CASSPRTSGRYEQFF
v_call: TRBV7-9
j_call: TRBJ2-1
d_call: TRBD2
clone_size: few

cdr3_nt: TGTGCCAGCAGCTTAGCGAGTGGAAGGGCGGAAGAGACCCAGTACTTC
cdr3_aa: CASSLASGRAEETQYF
v_call: TRBV7-9
j_call: TRBJ2-5
d_call: -
clone_size: -

cdr3_nt: TGTGCCAGCAGTGAAGGGGCAGGGGACTACACTGAAGCTTTCTTT
cdr3_aa: CASSEGAGDYTEAFF
v_call: TRBV6-1
j_call: TRBJ1-1
d_call: -
clone_size: many

cdr3_nt: TGTGCCACCAGTGACAACCTCGGTACTAGCGGCTCCTACAATGAGCAGTTCTTC
cdr3_aa: CATSDNLGTSGSYNEQFF
v_call: TRBV24-1
j_call: TRBJ2-1
d_call: TRBD2
clone_size: many

cdr3_nt: TGTGCCAGCTCACCAGTGACCTCCGGGGAGACCCAGTACTTC
cdr3_aa: CASSPVTSGETQYF
v_call: TRBV18
j_call: TRBJ2-5
d_call: -
clone_size: -

cdr3_nt: TGCAGTGCTAGGGCTCCCGGGACAGTTATATCTAACACTGAAGCTTTCTTT
cdr3_aa: CSARAPGTVISNTEAFF
v_call: TRBV20-1
j_call: TRBJ1-1
d_call: TRBD1
clone_size: -

cdr3_nt: TGCAGTGCTAGACCTGCCTGGGCCGGCACCTTC
cdr3_aa: CSARPAWAGTF
v_call: TRBV20-1
j_call: TRBJ1-2
d_call: -
clone_size: many

cdr3_nt: TGTGCCAGCAGCCAACGGACAGGGGCAAGCACAGATACGCAGTATTTT
cdr3_aa: CASSQRTGASTDTQYF
v_call: TRBV7-6
j_call: TRBJ2-3
d_call: TRBD1
clone_size: -

cdr3_nt: TGTGCCAGCACCCTAGCCGAGGGAGATACGCAGTATTTT
cdr3_aa: CASTLAEGDTQYF
v_call: TRBV7-6
j_call: TRBJ2-3
d_call: -
clone_size: -

cdr3_nt: TGTGCCAGCAGCGGCGGGGGCGAGGGGATTTCACCCCTCCACTTT
cdr3_aa: CASSGGGEGISPLHF
v_call: TRBV6-1
j_call: TRBJ1-6
d_call: -
clone_size: -

cdr3_nt: TGTGCCAGCAGTTTGGCCTCACAGCGCTCCTACGAGCAGTACTTC
cdr3_aa: CASSLASQRSYEQYF
v_call: TRBV28
j_call: TRBJ2-7
d_call: -
clone_size: -

cdr3_nt: TGTGCCAGCAGCCCGTCCCTAGCAGATAACACAGATACGCAGTATTTT
cdr3_aa: CASSPSLADNTDTQYF
v_call: TRBV3-1
j_call: TRBJ2-3
d_call: -
clone_size: -

cdr3_nt: TGCAGTGCTAGAGATTGGGACAGCAGAACCAATGAGCAGTTCTTC
cdr3_aa: CSARDWDSRTNEQFF
v_call: TRBV20-1
j_call: TRBJ2-1
d_call: TRBD1
clone_size: -

cdr3_nt: TGTGCCAGCAGCTTAGGCGTAACCACAGATACGCAGTATTTT
cdr3_aa: CASSLGVTTDTQYF
v_call: TRBV7-9
j_call: TRBJ2-3
d_call: -
clone_size: few

cdr3_nt: TGTGCCAGCAGTTTAATCCCCCCGGGGGATACGCAGTATTTT
cdr3_aa: CASSLIPPGDTQYF
v_call: TRBV12-3/TRBV12-4
j_call: TRBJ2-3
d_call: -
clone_size: many

cdr3_nt: TGTGCCAGCAGTTTAGGGTGGACAGGGGATCAGCCCCAGCATTTT
cdr3_aa: CASSLGWTGDQPQHF
v_call: TRBV28
j_call: TRBJ1-5
d_call: TRBD1
clone_size: -

cdr3_nt: TGTGCCAGCTCACCCCTTCCCGTAAGGGATGGTTTGGATGAGCAGTTCTTC
cdr3_aa: CASSPLPVRDGLDEQFF
v_call: TRBV18
j_call: TRBJ2-1
d_call: -
clone_size: -

cdr3_nt: TGCAGTGCTAGAGACGGGGACAGGACCCCCTACGAGCAGTACTTC
cdr3_aa: CSARDGDRTPYEQYF
v_call: TRBV20-1
j_call: TRBJ2-7
d_call: TRBD1
clone_size: few

cdr3_nt: TGTGCCAGCAGCCCGACAGGGAATCCCTACGAGCAGTACTTC
cdr3_aa: CASSPTGNPYEQYF
v_call: TRBV6-1
j_call: TRBJ2-7
d_call: TRBD1
clone_size: -